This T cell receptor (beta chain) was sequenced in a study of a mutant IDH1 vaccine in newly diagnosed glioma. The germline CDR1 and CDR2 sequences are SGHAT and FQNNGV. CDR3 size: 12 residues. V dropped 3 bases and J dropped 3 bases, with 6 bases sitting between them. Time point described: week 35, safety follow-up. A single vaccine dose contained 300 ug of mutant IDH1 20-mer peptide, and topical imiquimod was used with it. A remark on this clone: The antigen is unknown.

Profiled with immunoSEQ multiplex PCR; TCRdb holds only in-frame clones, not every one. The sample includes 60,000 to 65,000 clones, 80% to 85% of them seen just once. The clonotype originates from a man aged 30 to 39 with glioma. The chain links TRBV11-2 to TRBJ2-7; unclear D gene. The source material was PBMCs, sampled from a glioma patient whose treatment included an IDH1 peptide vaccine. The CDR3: CASSLGIYEQYF. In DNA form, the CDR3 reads TGTGCCAGCAGCTTGGGGATCTACGAGCAGTACTTC.